These T cell receptor beta chains were read from a single sample in a study of T cell repertoires in cytomegalovirus infection. Their target antigens are unknown. TCRdb itself ran the reads through MiXCR, one entry per CDR3 protein. The table lists roughly 110,000 distinct CDR3 sequences, more than 30% of them singletons. Specimen: CD8+ T cells from cultured PBMCs, collected from culture after CMV antigen stimulation. These receptors were collected from a human donor in good health (CMV status not recorded). Some clones in this sample may be carry-over from other donors' samples. Each CDR3 is given with its conserved first and last residue. A D gene is named only where the DNA matches it firmly. The listing skips clone size in some rows; elsewhere it reads once, few, many or a size class.

>-|TRBV5-1|-|TRBJ2-7
TGCGCCAGCAGCTTGGAGAACTCCTACGAGCAGTACTTC
CASSLENSYEQYF
>few|TRBV7-9|TRBD2|TRBJ2-1
TGTGCCAGCAGCTTACTCCCTAGCGGGGGGAGCTCCTACAATGAGCAGTTCTTC
CASSLLPSGGSSYNEQFF
>few|TRBV27|TRBD1|TRBJ1-2
TGTGCCAGCAGTTTCTCTCCTCTTCTATACAGGGGTGAAACCTATGGCTACACCTTC
CASSFSPLLYRGETYGYTF
>many|TRBV7-2|-|TRBJ1-1
TGTGCCAGCAGCTTCCCATCGCAAAGCATGAACACTGAAGCTTTCTTT
CASSFPSQSMNTEAFF
>few|TRBV7-9|-|TRBJ1-4
TGTGCCAGCAGCTTAGATGGGGTGGATGAAAAACTGTTTTTT
CASSLDGVDEKLFF
>few|TRBV7-8|-|TRBJ2-3
TGTGCCAGCAGCTTAGCCCCGTTCACAGATACGCAGTATTTT
CASSLAPFTDTQYF
>few|TRBV6-5|-|TRBJ1-2
TGTGCCAGCCTCGGACCTAACTATGGCTACACCTTC
CASLGPNYGYTF
>many|TRBV7-6|TRBD1|TRBJ2-1
TGTGCCAGCAGCTCCGGGACAGGGGCAAACAATGAGCAGTTCTTC
CASSSGTGANNEQFF
>few|TRBV11-2|-|TRBJ2-5
TGTGCCAGCAGCTTAGGCGTAGGGAAGAATCGAGAGACCCAGTACTTC
CASSLGVGKNRETQYF
>few|TRBV7-9|-|TRBJ1-2
TGTGCCAGCAGCTCAGGGACGTCCTTTAACTATGGCTACACCTTC
CASSSGTSFNYGYTF
>-|TRBV7-3|-|TRBJ1-1
TGTGCCAGCAGCTTTAAGGGAGACACTGAAGCTTTCTTT
CASSFKGDTEAFF
>few|TRBV14|-|TRBJ2-2
TGTGCCAGCAGCCAAGGTCCAGTCTATCGATCCGGGGAGCTGTTTTTT
CASSQGPVYRSGELFF
>-|TRBV12-3/TRBV12-4|-|TRBJ1-2
TGTGCCAGCAGTTTACGGCCCGACGGTGGTCTCTATGGCTACACCTTC
CASSLRPDGGLYGYTF
>-|TRBV7-9|-|TRBJ2-2
TGTGCCATCTATCCGACAGGACCTACGAACACCGGGGAGCTGTTTTTT
CAIYPTGPTNTGELFF
>few|TRBV5-1|-|TRBJ2-5
TGCGCCAGCAGCTCTAAAGAGACCCAGTACTTC
CASSSKETQYF
>many|TRBV28|-|TRBJ2-4
TGTGCCAGCAGTGACAGGTCAAGGTCAGCCAAAAACATTCAGTACTTC
CASSDRSRSAKNIQYF
>-|TRBV7-9|TRBD1|TRBJ1-2
TGTGCCAGCAGCCTTCCCGGGACAGGGTCTGGCTACACCTTC
CASSLPGTGSGYTF
>-|TRBV5-5|-|TRBJ1-5
TGTGCCAGCAGCCCCGGAGACAGGTCGATCAATCAGCCCCAGCATTTT
CASSPGDRSINQPQHF
>-|TRBV5-1|-|TRBJ2-3
TGCGCCAGCAGCTTTAGTCAGGGAAACACAGATACGCAGTATTTT
CASSFSQGNTDTQYF
>-|TRBV6-8|TRBD1|TRBJ2-6
TGTGCCAGCAAACAGGGGGCTGGGGCCAACGTCCTGACTTTC
CASKQGAGANVLTF
>-|TRBV5-4|TRBD1|TRBJ2-1
TGTGCCAGCAGCCCTACAGGGGACAATGAGCAGTTCTTC
CASSPTGDNEQFF
>-|TRBV19|-|TRBJ2-3
TGTGCCAGTAAGGAGGAGGTCAAGAGCACAGATACGCAGTATTTT
CASKEEVKSTDTQYF
>many|TRBV11-2|-|TRBJ2-3
TGTGCCAGCAGCGCCAGGTCCGGGGGACGCACAGATACGCAGTATTTT
CASSARSGGRTDTQYF
>-|TRBV7-6|TRBD1|TRBJ1-4
TGTGCCAGCAGCCCACATCCGGGACAGGGTTACGCTAATGAAAAACTGTTTTTT
CASSPHPGQGYANEKLFF
>few|TRBV4-1|TRBD1|TRBJ2-7
TGCGCCAGCAGCCAACATGACAGGGTTCGCGAGCAGTACTTC
CASSQHDRVREQYF
>-|TRBV12-3/TRBV12-4|-|TRBJ1-2
TGTGCCAGCAGTTTGTTGGAGGACTATGGCTACACCTTC
CASSLLEDYGYTF
>few|TRBV27|-|TRBJ2-7
TGTGCCAGCAGTTTGGAAGGGAGGACCTACGAGCAGTACTTC
CASSLEGRTYEQYF
>-|TRBV4-1|TRBD1|TRBJ1-2
TGCGCCAGCAGCCAAGGGCGCCGGGACAGGGTGGGCTACACCTTC
CASSQGRRDRVGYTF
>-|TRBV7-4|-|TRBJ2-2
TGTGCCAGCAGGGCGGCAGGGTGGACCGGGGAGCTGTTTTTT
CASRAAGWTGELFF
>-|TRBV7-9|TRBD2|TRBJ2-1
TGTGCCAGCAGCTCCGCAGCCGGGGTAGCGGGGGACACCAATGAGCAGTTCTTC
CASSSAAGVAGDTNEQFF
>once|TRBV20-1|-|TRBJ2-1
TGCAGTGCTACCCCGACAGAGATAATCTCCTACAATGAGCAGTTCTTC
CSATPTEIISYNEQFF
>few|TRBV20-1|-|TRBJ2-2
TGCAGTGCTAGAGATCGTTATAGGGAGAACACCGGGGAGCTGTTTTTT
CSARDRYRENTGELFF
>few|TRBV19|-|TRBJ2-7
TGTGCCAGTAGTGACGACTACGAGCAGTACTTC
CASSDDYEQYF
>once|TRBV20-1|-|TRBJ2-1
TGCAGTGCTCCATTTGAAGAACAGGACCTCGAGCAGTTCTTC
CSAPFEEQDLEQFF
>few|TRBV7-9|-|TRBJ2-7
TGTGCCAGCAGTCCACCCGTGGATGTGAACGAGCAGTACTTC
CASSPPVDVNEQYF
>few|TRBV6-1|-|TRBJ2-1
TGTGCCAGCAGTGAAGAGCCGGGAATTACCTACAATGAGCAGTTCTTC
CASSEEPGITYNEQFF